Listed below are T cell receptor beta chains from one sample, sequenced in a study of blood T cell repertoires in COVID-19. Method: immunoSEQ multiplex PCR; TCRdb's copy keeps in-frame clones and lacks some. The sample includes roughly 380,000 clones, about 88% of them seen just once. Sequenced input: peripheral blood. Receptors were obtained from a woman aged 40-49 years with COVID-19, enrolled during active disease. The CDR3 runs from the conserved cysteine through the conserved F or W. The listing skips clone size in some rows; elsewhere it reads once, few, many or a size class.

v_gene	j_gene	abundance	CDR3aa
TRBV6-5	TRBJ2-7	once	CASNSQGAYEQYF
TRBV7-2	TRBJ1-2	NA	CASSPGGDRGYGYTF
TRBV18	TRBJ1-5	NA	CASSPGRGENQPQHF
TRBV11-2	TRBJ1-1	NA	CASSLEANPSTEAFF
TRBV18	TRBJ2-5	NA	CASSPQGRETQYF
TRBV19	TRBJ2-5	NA	CASKKTGMETQYF
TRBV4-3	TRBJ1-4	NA	CASSQDFPSGEKLFF
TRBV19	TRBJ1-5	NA	CASHRDQPQHF
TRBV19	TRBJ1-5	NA	CASSTFDSRNQPQHF
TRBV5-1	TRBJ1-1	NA	CASSSGTGTEAFF